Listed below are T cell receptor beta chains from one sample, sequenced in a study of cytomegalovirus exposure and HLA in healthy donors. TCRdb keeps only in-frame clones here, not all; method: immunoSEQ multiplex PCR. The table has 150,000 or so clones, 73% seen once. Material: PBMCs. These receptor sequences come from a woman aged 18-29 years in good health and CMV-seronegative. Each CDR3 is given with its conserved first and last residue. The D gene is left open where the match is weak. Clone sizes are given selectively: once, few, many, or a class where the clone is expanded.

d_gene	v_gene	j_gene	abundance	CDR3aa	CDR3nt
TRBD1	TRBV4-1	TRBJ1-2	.	CASSRAGQGIYGYTF	TGCGCCAGCAGCCGAGCGGGACAGGGGATCTATGGCTACACCTTC
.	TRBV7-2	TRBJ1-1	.	CASSPPGNTEAFF	TGTGCCAGCAGCCCCCCGGGGAACACTGAAGCTTTCTTT
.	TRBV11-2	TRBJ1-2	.	CASSSRGYGYTF	TGTGCCAGCAGCTCCAGGGGCTATGGCTACACCTTC
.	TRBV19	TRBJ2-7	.	CASSIGERTYEQYF	TGTGCCAGTAGTATAGGAGAAAGAACCTACGAGCAGTACTTC
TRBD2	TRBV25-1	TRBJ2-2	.	CASRGLAGGWTGELFF	TGTGCCAGCAGAGGACTAGCGGGGGGGTGGACCGGGGAGCTGTTTTTT
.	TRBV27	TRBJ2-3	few	CASSSRDTQYF	TGTGCCAGCAGTTCTCGAGATACGCAGTATTTT
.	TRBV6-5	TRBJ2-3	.	CASNPLETDTQYF	TGTGCCAGCAATCCACTAGAAACAGATACGCAGTATTTT
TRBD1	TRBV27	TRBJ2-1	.	CASSSPRTGGGYYRGNEQFF	TGTGCCAGCAGTTCCCCCCGGACAGGGGGCGGGTATTACCGCGGCAATGAGCAGTTCTTC
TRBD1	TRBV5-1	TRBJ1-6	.	CASSPTRQGGYSPLHF	TGCGCCAGCAGCCCTACCAGACAGGGAGGTTATTCACCCCTCCACTTT
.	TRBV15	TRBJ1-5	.	CATSRGGNQPQHF	TGTGCCACCAGCCGAGGAGGTAATCAGCCCCAGCATTTT
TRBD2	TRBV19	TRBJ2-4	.	CASRTRAGDTKNIQYF	TGTGCCAGTAGGACCCGGGCGGGAGACACCAAAAACATTCAGTACTTC
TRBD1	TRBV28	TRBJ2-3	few	CASSPPTGGTDTQYF	TGTGCCAGCAGCCCCCCGACAGGGGGCACAGATACGCAGTATTTT
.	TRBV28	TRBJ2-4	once	CASSLQGAKNIQYF	TGTGCCAGCAGTTTACAGGGGGCCAAAAACATTCAGTACTTC
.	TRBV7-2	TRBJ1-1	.	CASSPWGGTNTEAFF	TGTGCCAGCAGTCCTTGGGGGGGGACGAACACTGAAGCTTTCTTT
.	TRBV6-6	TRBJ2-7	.	CASGERDEQYF	TGTGCCAGCGGGGAGAGGGACGAGCAGTACTTC
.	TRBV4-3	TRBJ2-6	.	CASSQTSSGANVLTF	TGCGCCAGCAGCCAAACTAGCTCTGGGGCCAACGTCCTGACTTTC
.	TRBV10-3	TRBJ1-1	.	CAISWAGNLNTEAFF	TGTGCCATCAGTTGGGCAGGGAACCTCAACACTGAAGCTTTCTTT
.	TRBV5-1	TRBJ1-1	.	CASSLGGLNTEAFF	TGCGCCAGCAGCTTGGGGGGCTTGAACACTGAAGCTTTCTTT
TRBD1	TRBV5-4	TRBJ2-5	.	CASRRQGSSAETQYF	TGTGCCAGCAGAAGACAGGGCAGCTCCGCAGAGACCCAGTACTTC
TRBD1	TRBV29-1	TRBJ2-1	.	CSVGQGYEQFF	TGCAGCGTTGGACAGGGCTATGAGCAGTTCTTC
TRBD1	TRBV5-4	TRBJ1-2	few	CASNLGQTPRGYTF	TGTGCCAGCAACCTGGGACAGACACCTAGAGGCTACACCTTC
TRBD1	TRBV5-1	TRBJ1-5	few	CASSFTGGGEPQHF	TGCGCCAGCAGCTTTACAGGGGGCGGGGAGCCCCAGCATTTT
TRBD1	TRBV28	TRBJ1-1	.	CATLDRANTEAFF	TGTGCCACTTTGGACAGGGCGAACACTGAAGCTTTCTTT
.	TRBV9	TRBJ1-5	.	CASSVGSGQPQHF	TGTGCCAGCAGCGTCGGGAGCGGACAGCCCCAGCATTTT
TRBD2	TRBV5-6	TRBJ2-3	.	CASSLRASGTTDTQYF	TGTGCCAGCAGCTTACGTGCTAGCGGGACAACAGATACGCAGTATTTT
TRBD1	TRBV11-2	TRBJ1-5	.	CASSLMVTGGDQPQHF	TGTGCCAGCAGCTTAATGGTAACAGGGGGCGATCAGCCCCAGCATTTT
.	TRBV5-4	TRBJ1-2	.	CASSLEQGKYGYTF	TGTGCCAGCAGCCTTGAACAGGGAAAGTATGGCTACACCTTC
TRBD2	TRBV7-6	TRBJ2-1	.	CASSYRTSRNEQFF	TGTGCCAGCAGCTATCGGACTAGCAGGAATGAGCAGTTCTTC
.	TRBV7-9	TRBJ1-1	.	CSSREQYTEAFF	TGTTCCAGCAGGGAGCAGTACACTGAAGCTTTCTTT
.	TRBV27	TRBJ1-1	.	CASSLGGATEAFF	TGTGCCAGCAGTTTAGGAGGGGCCACTGAAGCTTTCTTT
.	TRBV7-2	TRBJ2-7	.	CASSLDGGQSYEQYF	TGTGCCAGCAGCTTAGATGGCGGCCAGTCCTACGAGCAGTACTTC
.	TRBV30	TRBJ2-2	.	CAWQKGRELFF	TGTGCCTGGCAAAAGGGGAGGGAGCTGTTTTTT
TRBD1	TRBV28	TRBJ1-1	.	CASSLRGQDTEAFF	TGTGCCAGCAGTTTACGGGGACAGGACACTGAAGCTTTCTTT
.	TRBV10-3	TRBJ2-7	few	CAISDPLAAGLYEQYF	TGTGCCATCAGTGACCCCCTCGCCGCGGGACTCTACGAGCAGTACTTC
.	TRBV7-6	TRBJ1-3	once	CASSSGQIGNTIYF	TGTGCCAGCAGCTCCGGACAGATCGGAAACACCATATATTTT
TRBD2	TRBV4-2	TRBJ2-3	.	CASSQGSGGATGTDTQYF	TGTGCCAGCAGCCAAGGTAGCGGGGGGGCCACTGGCACAGATACGCAGTATTTT
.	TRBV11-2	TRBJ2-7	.	CASSYLRGDEQYF	TGTGCCAGCAGCTACCTCAGGGGTGACGAGCAGTACTTC
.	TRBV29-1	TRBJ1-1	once	CSVEPLAGREAFF	TGCAGCGTTGAGCCCCTGGCAGGCCGGGAAGCTTTCTTT
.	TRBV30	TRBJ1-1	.	CAWREQGHTEAFF	TGTGCCTGGAGAGAGCAGGGGCACACTGAAGCTTTCTTT
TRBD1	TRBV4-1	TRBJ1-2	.	CASSQAGGSYGYTF	TGCGCCAGCAGCCAAGCAGGGGGCAGCTATGGCTACACCTTC
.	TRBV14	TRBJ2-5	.	CASSQFGGTKTQYF	TGTGCCAGCAGCCAATTTGGGGGCACGAAGACCCAGTACTTC
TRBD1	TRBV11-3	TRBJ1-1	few	CASSYRDRGFPEAFF	TGTGCCAGCAGCTACCGGGACAGGGGGTTTCCTGAAGCTTTCTTT
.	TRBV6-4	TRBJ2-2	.	CASSASNTGELFF	TGTGCCAGCAGTGCTAGCAACACCGGGGAGCTGTTTTTT
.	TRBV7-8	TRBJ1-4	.	CASSLKGGTTNEKLFF	TGTGCCAGCAGCCTTAAAGGAGGGACAACTAATGAAAAACTGTTTTTT
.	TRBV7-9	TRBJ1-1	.	CASSLVGKNTEAFF	TGTGCCAGCAGCTTAGTCGGTAAGAACACTGAAGCTTTCTTT
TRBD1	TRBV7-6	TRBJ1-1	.	CASSQGATQAFF	TGTGCCAGCAGCCAGGGGGCGACCCAAGCTTTCTTT
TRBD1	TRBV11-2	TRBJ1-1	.	CASSFWDPTGDTEAFF	TGTGCCAGCAGCTTTTGGGATCCGACAGGGGACACTGAAGCTTTCTTT
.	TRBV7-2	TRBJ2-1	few	CASSLATSSYNEQFF	TGTGCCAGCAGCTTAGCTACGAGCTCCTACAATGAGCAGTTCTTC
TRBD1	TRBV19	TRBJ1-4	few	CASSWPPGTGKEKLFF	TGTGCCAGTAGTTGGCCCCCCGGGACAGGGAAAGAAAAACTGTTTTTT
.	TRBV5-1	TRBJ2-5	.	CASSLVPGAQETQYF	TGCGCCAGCAGCTTGGTCCCAGGGGCCCAAGAGACCCAGTACTTC
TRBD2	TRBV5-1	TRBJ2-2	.	CASSSEGLAGYTGELFF	TGCGCCAGCAGCTCGGAAGGACTAGCGGGGTACACCGGGGAGCTGTTTTTT
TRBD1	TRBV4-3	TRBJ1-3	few	CASGQVGNTIYF	TGCGCCAGTGGACAGGTCGGAAACACCATATATTTT
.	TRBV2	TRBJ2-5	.	CASSVEGTQYF	TGTGCCAGCAGTGTTGAGGGGACCCAGTACTTC
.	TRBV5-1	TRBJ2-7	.	CASSLGSGQRTYEQYF	TGCGCCAGCAGCTTGGGGTCTGGACAGAGGACCTACGAGCAGTACTTC
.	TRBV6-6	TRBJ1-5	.	CASSGRIDRAYQPQHF	TGTGCCAGCAGTGGCCGAATCGACAGAGCATATCAGCCCCAGCATTTT
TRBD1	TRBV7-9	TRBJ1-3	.	CASSPGQGSSSGNTIYF	TGTGCCAGCAGCCCCGGACAGGGTTCGAGCTCTGGAAACACCATATATTTT
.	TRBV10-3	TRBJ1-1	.	CAISESSGVAFF	TGTGCCATCAGTGAGTCGTCAGGGGTGGCTTTCTTT
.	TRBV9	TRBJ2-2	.	CASSVAVTGELFF	TGTGCCAGCAGCGTAGCGGTCACCGGGGAGCTGTTTTTT
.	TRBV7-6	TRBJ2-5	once	CASSRRVQETQYF	TGTGCCAGCAGCAGGAGGGTTCAAGAGACCCAGTACTTC